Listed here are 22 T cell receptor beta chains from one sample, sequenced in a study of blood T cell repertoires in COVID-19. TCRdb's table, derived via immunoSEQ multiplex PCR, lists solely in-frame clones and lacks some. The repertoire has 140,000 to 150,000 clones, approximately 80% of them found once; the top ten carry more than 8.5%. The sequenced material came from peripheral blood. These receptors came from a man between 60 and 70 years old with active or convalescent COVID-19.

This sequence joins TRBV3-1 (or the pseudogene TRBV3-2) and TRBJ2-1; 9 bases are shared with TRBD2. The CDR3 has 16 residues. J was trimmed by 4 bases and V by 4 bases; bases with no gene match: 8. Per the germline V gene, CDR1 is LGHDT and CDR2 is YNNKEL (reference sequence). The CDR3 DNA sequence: TGTGCCAGCAGCCCCCCTAGCGGGGAAACTTACAATGAGCAGTTCTTC. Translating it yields CASSPPSGETYNEQFF.

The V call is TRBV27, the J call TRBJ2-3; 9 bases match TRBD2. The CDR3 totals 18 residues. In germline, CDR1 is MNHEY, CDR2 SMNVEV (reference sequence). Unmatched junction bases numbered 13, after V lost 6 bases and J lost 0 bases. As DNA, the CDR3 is TGTGCCAGCAGCATACTAGCGGGCTATACTTTTAGCACAGATACGCAGTATTTT. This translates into CASSILAGYTFSTDTQYF.

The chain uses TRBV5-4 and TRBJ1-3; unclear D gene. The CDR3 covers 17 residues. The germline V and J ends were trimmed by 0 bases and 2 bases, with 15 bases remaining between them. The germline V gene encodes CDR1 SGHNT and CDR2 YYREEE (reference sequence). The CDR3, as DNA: TGTGCCAGCAGCTTGGGGTCAGGCATGAGGGCTGGAAACACCATATATTTT. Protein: CASSLGSGMRAGNTIYF.

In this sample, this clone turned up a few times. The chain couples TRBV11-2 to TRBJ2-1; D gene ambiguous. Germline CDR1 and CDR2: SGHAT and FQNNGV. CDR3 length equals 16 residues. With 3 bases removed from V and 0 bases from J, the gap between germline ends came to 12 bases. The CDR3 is CASSLDQRNSYNEQFF. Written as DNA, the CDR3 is TGTGCCAGCAGCTTGGATCAGCGTAACTCCTACAATGAGCAGTTCTTC.

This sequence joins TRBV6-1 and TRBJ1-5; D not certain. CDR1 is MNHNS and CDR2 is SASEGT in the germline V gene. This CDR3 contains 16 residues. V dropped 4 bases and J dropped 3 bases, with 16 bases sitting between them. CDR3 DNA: TGTGCCAGCAGTGCCCAACTGCCGTCCCACAATCAGCCCCAGCATTTT. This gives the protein CASSAQLPSHNQPQHF.

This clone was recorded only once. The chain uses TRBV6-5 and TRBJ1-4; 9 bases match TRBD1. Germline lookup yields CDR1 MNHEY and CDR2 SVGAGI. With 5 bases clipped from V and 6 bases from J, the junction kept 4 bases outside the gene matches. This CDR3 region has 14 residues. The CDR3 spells CASSLGQGYEKLFF. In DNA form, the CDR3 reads TGTGCCAGCAGTCTGGGACAGGGATATGAAAAACTGTTTTTT.

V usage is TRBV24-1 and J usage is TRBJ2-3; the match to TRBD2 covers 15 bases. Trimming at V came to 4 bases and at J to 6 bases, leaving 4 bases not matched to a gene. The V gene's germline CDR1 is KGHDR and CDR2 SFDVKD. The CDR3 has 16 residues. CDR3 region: CATSDPGLAGGDTQYF. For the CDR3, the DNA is TGTGCCACCAGTGACCCTGGACTAGCGGGGGGGGATACGCAGTATTTT.

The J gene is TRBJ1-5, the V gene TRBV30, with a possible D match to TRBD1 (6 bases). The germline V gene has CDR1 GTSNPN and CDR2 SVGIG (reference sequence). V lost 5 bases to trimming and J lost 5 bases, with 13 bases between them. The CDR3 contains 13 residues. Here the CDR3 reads CAWAGAGDQPQHF. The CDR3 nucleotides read TGTGCCTGGGCGGGGGCAGGGGATCAGCCCCAGCATTTT.

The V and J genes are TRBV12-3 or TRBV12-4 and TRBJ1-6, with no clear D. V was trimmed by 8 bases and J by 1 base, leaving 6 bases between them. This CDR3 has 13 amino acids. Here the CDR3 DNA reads TGTGCCAGCGGGGAGTCCTATAATTCACCCCTCCACTTT. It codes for CASGESYNSPLHF.

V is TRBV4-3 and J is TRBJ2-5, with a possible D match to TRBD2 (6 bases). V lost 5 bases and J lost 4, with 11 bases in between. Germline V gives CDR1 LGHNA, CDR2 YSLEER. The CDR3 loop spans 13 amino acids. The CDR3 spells CASSAGGAETQYF. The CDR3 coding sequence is TGCGCCAGCAGCGCAGGAGGGGCAGAGACCCAGTACTTC.

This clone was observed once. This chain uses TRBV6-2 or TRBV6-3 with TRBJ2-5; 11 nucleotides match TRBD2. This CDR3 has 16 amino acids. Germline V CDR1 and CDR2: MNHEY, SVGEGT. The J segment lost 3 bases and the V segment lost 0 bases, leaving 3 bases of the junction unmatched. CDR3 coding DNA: TGTGCCAGCAGTTACTCGACTAGCGGGGAAAAAGAGACCCAGTACTTC. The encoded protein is CASSYSTSGEKETQYF.

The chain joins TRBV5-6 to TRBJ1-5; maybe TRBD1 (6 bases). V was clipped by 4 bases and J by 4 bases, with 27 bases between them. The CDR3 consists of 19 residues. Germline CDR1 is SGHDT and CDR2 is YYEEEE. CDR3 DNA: TGTGCCAGCAGCGGCCGGGACAACCCTAATCAATACTGGAATCAGCCCCAGCATTTT. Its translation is CASSGRDNPNQYWNQPQHF.

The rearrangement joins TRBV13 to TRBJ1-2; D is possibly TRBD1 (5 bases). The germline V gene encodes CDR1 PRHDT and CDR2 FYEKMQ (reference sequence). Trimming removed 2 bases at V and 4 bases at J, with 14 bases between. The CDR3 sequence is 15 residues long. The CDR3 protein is CASSLPHGALYGYTF. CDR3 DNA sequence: TGTGCCAGCAGCTTACCTCATGGGGCCCTCTATGGCTACACCTTC.

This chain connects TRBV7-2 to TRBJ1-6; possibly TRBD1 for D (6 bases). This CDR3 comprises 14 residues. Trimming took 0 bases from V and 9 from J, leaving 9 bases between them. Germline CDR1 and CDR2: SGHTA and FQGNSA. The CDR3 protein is CASSLAQGSSPLHF. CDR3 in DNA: TGTGCCAGCAGCTTAGCACAGGGAAGTTCACCCCTCCACTTT.

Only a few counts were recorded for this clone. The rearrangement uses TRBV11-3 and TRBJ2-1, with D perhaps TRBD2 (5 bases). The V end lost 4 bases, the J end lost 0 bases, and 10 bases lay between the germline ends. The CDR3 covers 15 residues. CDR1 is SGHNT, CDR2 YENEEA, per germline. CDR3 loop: CASSSTGNSYNEQFF. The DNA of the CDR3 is TGTGCCAGCAGCTCCACGGGGAACTCCTACAATGAGCAGTTCTTC.

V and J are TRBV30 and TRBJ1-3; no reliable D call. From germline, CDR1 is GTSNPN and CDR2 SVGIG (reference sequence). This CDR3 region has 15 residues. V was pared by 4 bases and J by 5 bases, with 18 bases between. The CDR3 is CAWNVPRHHRNTIYF. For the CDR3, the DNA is TGTGCCTGGAACGTGCCCCGACACCATCGAAACACCATATATTTT.

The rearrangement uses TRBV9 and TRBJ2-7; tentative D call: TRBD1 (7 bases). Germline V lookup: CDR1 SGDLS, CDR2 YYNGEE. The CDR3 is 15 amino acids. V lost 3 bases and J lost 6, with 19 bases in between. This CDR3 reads CASSAGGGRGSEQYF. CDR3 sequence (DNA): TGTGCCAGCAGCGCAGGAGGGGGCAGGGGCAGCGAGCAGTACTTC.

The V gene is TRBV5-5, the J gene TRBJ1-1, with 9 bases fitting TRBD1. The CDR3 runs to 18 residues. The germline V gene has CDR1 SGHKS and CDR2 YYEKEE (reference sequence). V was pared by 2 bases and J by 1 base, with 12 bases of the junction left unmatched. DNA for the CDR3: TGTGCCAGCAGCTTAACCGGGACAGGGAGGGGAGGGAACACTGAAGCTTTCTTT. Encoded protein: CASSLTGTGRGGNTEAFF.

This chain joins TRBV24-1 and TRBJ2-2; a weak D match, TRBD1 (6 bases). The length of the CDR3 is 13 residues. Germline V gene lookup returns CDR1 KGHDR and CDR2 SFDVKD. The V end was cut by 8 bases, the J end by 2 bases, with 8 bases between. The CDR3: CATTGTNTGELFF. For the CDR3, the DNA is TGTGCCACCACCGGGACAAACACCGGGGAGCTGTTTTTT.

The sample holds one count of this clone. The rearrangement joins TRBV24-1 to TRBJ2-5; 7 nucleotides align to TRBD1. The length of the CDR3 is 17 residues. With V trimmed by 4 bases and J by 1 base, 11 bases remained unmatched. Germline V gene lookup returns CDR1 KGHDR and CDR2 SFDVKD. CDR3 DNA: TGTGCCACCAGTGACCGAGATAACCGGGACAGCCAAGAGACCCAGTACTTC. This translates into CATSDRDNRDSQETQYF.

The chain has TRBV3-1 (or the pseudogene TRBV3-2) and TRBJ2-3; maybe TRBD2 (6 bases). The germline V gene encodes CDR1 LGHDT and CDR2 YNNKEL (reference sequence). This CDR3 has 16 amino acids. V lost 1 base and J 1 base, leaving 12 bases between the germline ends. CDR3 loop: CASSQAWRERTDTQYF. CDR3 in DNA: TGTGCCAGCAGCCAAGCTTGGAGGGAACGCACAGATACGCAGTATTTT.

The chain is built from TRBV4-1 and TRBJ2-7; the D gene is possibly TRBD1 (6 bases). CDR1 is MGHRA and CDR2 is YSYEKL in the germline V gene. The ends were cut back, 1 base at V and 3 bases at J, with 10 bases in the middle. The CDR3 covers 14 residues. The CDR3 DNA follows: TGCGCCAGCAGCCAAGGCCAGGGGCTCTACGAGCAGTACTTC. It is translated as CASSQGQGLYEQYF.